This is a list of T cell receptor beta chains from one sample in a study of regulatory T cells in long-lasting Graves disease. TCRdb reprocessed the multiplex PCR reads via MiXCR and lists one record per CDR3 protein. The repertoire holds 400,000 to 600,000 distinct CDR3 sequences, with roughly a fifth as singletons. The input for sequencing was peripheral blood mononuclear cells (PBMCs), taken when the disease was refractory, from a patient treated with antithyroid drugs. These TCRs come from a female donor with Graves disease. Both conserved end residues are part of each CDR3. Each record gives: V gene, J gene, clone size, D gene, CDR3 DNA, CDR3 protein. The D gene is left open where the match is weak. Not every row has a clone size; where given, it reads once, few, many or a size class.

TRBV6-2/TRBV6-3	TRBJ1-2	many	TRBD1	TGTGCCAGCAGCATTGACAGGGACAACTATGGCTACACCTTC	CASSIDRDNYGYTF
TRBV27	TRBJ2-2	many	TRBD2	TGTGCCAGCAGGCGAGCGGGAGTCGGCACCGGGGAGCTGTTTTTT	CASRRAGVGTGELFF
TRBV12-3/TRBV12-4	TRBJ2-1	NA	NA	TGTGCCAGCAGTTCAGCCAGGTACTCCTACAATGAGCAGTTCTTC	CASSSARYSYNEQFF
TRBV6-1	TRBJ1-5	NA	NA	TGTGCCAGCAGTGTTCTCGTGGGGAGCCAGCATTTT	CASSVLVGSQHF
TRBV7-9	TRBJ1-3	few	NA	TGTGCCAGCAGCACCCTACGCTCTGGAAACACCATATATTTT	CASSTLRSGNTIYF
TRBV30	TRBJ1-5	NA	TRBD1	TGTGCCTGGAGTGAGACAGGGGATCAGCCCCAGCATTTT	CAWSETGDQPQHF
TRBV19	TRBJ1-2	many	NA	TGTGCCAGTACCCTCGGCGGCCTCAGGGGCTACACCTTC	CASTLGGLRGYTF
TRBV28	TRBJ1-6	many	TRBD1	TGTGCCAGCACTCACCTTTTCCGGGACAGCAATTCACCCCTCCACTTT	CASTHLFRDSNSPLHF
TRBV28	TRBJ1-4	many	NA	TGTGCCAGCAGTTTAGGACCCCATGACGGAAAACTGTTTTTT	CASSLGPHDGKLFF
TRBV13	TRBJ2-5	NA	TRBD2	TGTGCCAGCAGCGGACAGCGGGAGGGGGAGACCCAGTACTTC	CASSGQREGETQYF
TRBV28	TRBJ1-5	many	TRBD1	TGTGCCAGCAGTTTAAGGGCAGGGGGTTTTCAGCCCCAGCATTTT	CASSLRAGGFQPQHF